This paragraph reports one TCR beta chain. Many counts were recorded for this clonotype. It has no known antigen specificity. No base quality information exists; no much larger clone differs at one position. Hyperthyroidism patients were aged 18 to 65 years and newly diagnosed, with disease duration of less than 2 months. Any patient with an uncontrolled infection, another autoimmune disease, pregnancy or lactation was excluded. Clinical symptoms, serum thyroxine and TRAb, thyroid ultrasound, and orbital computed tomography formed the basis for the diagnoses. Blood from progressor patients was drawn when they were first diagnosed with hyperthyroidism, before any ophthalmopathy symptoms appeared. Ficoll-Paque density gradient centrifugation was used to isolate PBMCs from around 10 ml of fresh peripheral blood. Progressor patients were first diagnosed with Graves' hyperthyroidism and then developed ophthalmopathy during follow-up. Total RNA was extracted using Trizol reagent, and RNA quality was assessed on an Agilent 2100 Bioanalyzer.

The record originates from a study of T cells in Graves' hyperthyroidism and ophthalmopathy (dated by TCRdb to the late 2010s). The study in broad terms: Peripheral blood was sampled at the time of initial diagnosis, prior to any treatment. To identify distinguishing TCR V-J signatures, a discovery cohort of around 100 patients was used, comprising 43 with Graves' ophthalmopathy and about 59 with stable Graves' hyperthyroidism. Prospective prediction of ophthalmopathy was tested in an independent validation cohort consisting of some 20 hyperthyroidism patients and around 17 patients who later progressed to ophthalmopathy. The roughly 100 discovery patients were randomly divided into training and test sets at a 7:3 ratio. The study also compared thyroid tissue and blood T-cell repertoires from about six Graves' hyperthyroidism patients. After blood sampling, hyperthyroidism patients were treated with methimazole at a starting dose of 30 mg daily, and ophthalmopathy patients were treated with high-dose intravenous methylprednisolone. According to the paper, TCR Vbeta CDR3 sequencing was carried out on approximately 140 peripheral blood samples, which came from 40 to 45 ophthalmopathy, 80 or so hyperthyroidism and approximately 17 progressor patients.

The investigation overall reported the following: No statistical method was used to set the sample size in advance, and investigators knew the group allocation. In cross-validation, a model built on a 13 V-J signature told ophthalmopathy apart from stable hyperthyroidism with approximately 91% sensitivity and around 83% specificity, and in testing the same model reached 80%/75%. In validation, progression to ophthalmopathy was predicted by the model with nearly 71% sensitivity and just over 72% specificity, a median of approximately 7.1 months before onset. Most expanded thyroid clonotypes (frequency above 0.001) were also detected in blood, a finding suggesting that blood repertoires may reflect thyroid immune responses.

The TCR beta CDR3 regions were amplified from the RNA transcripts. A first-round RT-PCR of the TCR CDR3 used the HTBI primer set with the Qiagen OneStep RT-PCR kit. The libraries were constructed in a second round of multiplex PCR and then size-selected and purified. Libraries were sequenced paired-end with 100 bp reads on an Illumina HiSeq2000. Per the authors' processing: SOAPnuke was used to process the raw data, removing reads that contained adapters or uncalled bases, had a mean Phred below 15, or lacked an exact match to the constant primer or identifier. COPE v1.2.5 was used to merge the high-quality paired reads, and each unique nucleotide sequence was defined as a clonotype. Clonotypes were aligned to IMGT TRBV, TRBD and TRBJ reference segments using MiTCR v1.1. The analysis was restricted to V-J combinations with a frequency above 0.0001, which together covered 99% to 99.2% of the repertoires. The TCS score was defined as F50 (clonal expansion) divided by E x V (chaos), with BLOSUM62-based TCRdist calculated between CDR3 peptides within each V-J. Welch's t-statistics and random forest reduced fewer than 600 V-J features to about 12, which were used in a naive Bayes classifier (R e1071). TCRdb ran its own pipeline on the public reads, namely fastp trimming at Q25 and MiXCR clone calling, and kept in-frame beta chains. Duplicate CDR3 protein sequences are folded into a single record with the most common DNA and genes. The V and J calls shown here were made by TCRdb, not taken from the authors' results. In all, the sample holds some 250,000 distinct CDR3 sequences, and 13% to 15% of those were seen once. The top ten constitute roughly 14% of the sample.

The CDR3 holds 13 amino acids from the cysteine to the phenylalanine. CDR3 DNA is the only sequence kept; it has 39 bases, read in frame from the first base. Via the germline V gene, CDR1 is MDHEN and CDR2 SYDVKM. Trimming leaves V shorter by 6 bases and J shorter by 3 bases, with the junction holding 3 bases beyond the gene matches. The sequenced material came from blood. This TCR was sampled from a middle-aged woman with Graves' hyperthyroidism that later progressed to Graves' ophthalmopathy. The chain uses TRBV28 and TRBJ2-5, with 8 bases in between that match TRBD2. This receptor carries the CDR3 CASSGRGKETQYF. The nucleotides read TGTGCCAGCAGCGGGAGGGGGAAAGAGACCCAGTACTTC. Supplemented by the reference TRBV28 and TRBJ2-5 proteins around the CDR3, the complete variable domain is DVKVTQSSRYLVKRTGEKVFLECVQDMDHENMFWYRQDPGLGLRLIYFSYDVKMKEKGDIPEGYSVSREKKERFSLILESASTNQTSMYLCASSGRGKETQYFGPGTRLLVL.